A selection of T cell receptor beta chains follows, all from one sample in a study of radiotherapy plus CTLA-4 blockade in lung cancer. Assay: immunoSEQ multiplex PCR; the TCRdb copy retains only in-frame clones and omits some. The sample has fewer than 90,000 clones; around 86% are singletons. The starting material was peripheral blood, obtained from a patient treated with radiotherapy plus ipilimumab. The receptors derive from a human donor with non-small cell lung cancer who had stable disease on radiotherapy plus ipilimumab. The CDR3 runs from the conserved cysteine through the conserved F or W. The D gene is left open where the match is weak. Clone size appears in some rows only: once, few, many, or a class for an expanded clone.

v_gene	abundance	j_gene	d_gene	CDR3aa	CDR3nt
TRBV6-5	.	TRBJ2-7	.	CASSYSFREYPYEQYF	TGTGCCAGCAGTTACTCGTTCAGGGAATATCCCTACGAGCAGTACTTC
TRBV4-1	few	TRBJ1-5	.	CASSHSRGIQPQHF	TGCGCCAGCAGCCATTCTCGGGGGATTCAGCCCCAGCATTTT
TRBV11-3	few	TRBJ1-3	.	CASSSGRVPGNTIYF	TGTGCCAGCAGCTCCGGACGGGTACCTGGAAACACCATATATTTT
TRBV19	few	TRBJ1-1	TRBD1	CASRPQGMNTEAFF	TGTGCCAGTAGACCACAGGGGATGAACACTGAAGCTTTCTTT
TRBV7-6	.	TRBJ2-2	.	CASSLYGELFF	TGTGCCAGCAGCTTATATGGGGAGCTGTTTTTT
TRBV5-1	once	TRBJ1-2	TRBD1	CASSTPGQGSHGGYTF	TGCGCCAGCAGCACCCCGGGACAGGGATCCCACGGGGGCTACACCTTC
TRBV6-1	.	TRBJ2-1	.	CASGDYPSYNEQFF	TGTGCCAGCGGCGACTACCCCTCCTACAATGAGCAGTTCTTC
TRBV29-1	.	TRBJ2-5	TRBD1	CSVESRGPQETQYF	TGCAGCGTTGAATCCAGGGGGCCTCAAGAGACCCAGTACTTC
TRBV30	few	TRBJ1-1	.	CAWSRYTEAFF	TGTGCCTGGAGCCGATACACTGAAGCTTTCTTT
TRBV2	once	TRBJ2-1	TRBD2	CASRPTSVAYNEQLF	TGTGCCAGCAGGCCGACTAGCGTGGCCTACAATGAGCAGCTCTTC
TRBV29-1	.	TRBJ2-5	.	CSPNRLGTQYF	TGCAGCCCCAATCGCCTGGGGACCCAGTACTTC
TRBV18	.	TRBJ1-5	.	CASSPRGSAGNQPQHF	TGTGCCAGCTCACCGCGGGGTAGCGCAGGCAATCAGCCCCAGCATTTT
TRBV19	.	TRBJ2-6	TRBD1	CASSKQGQGGSGANVLTF	TGTGCCAGTAGTAAGCAGGGACAGGGAGGGTCCGGGGCCAACGTCCTGACTTTC
TRBV9	.	TRBJ2-1	.	CASSVDRGGYNEQFF	TGTGCCAGCAGCGTAGACAGGGGGGGCTACAATGAGCAGTTCTTC
TRBV6-1	.	TRBJ1-3	.	CASSEARSGNTIYF	TGTGCCAGCAGTGAAGCTCGCTCTGGAAACACCATATATTTT
TRBV19	.	TRBJ1-5	TRBD1	CASSISRAHRGRGNQPQHF	TGTGCCAGTTCGATTTCGCGGGCACACAGGGGGCGAGGCAATCAGCCCCAGCATTTT
TRBV4-1	.	TRBJ1-1	.	CASSAGSLNTEAFF	TGCGCCAGCAGCGCCGGAAGTCTCAACACTGAAGCTTTCTTT
TRBV21-1	few	TRBJ1-1	.	CAYTIRTEAFF	TGTGCCTACACAATTCGCACTGAAGCTTTCTTT
TRBV7-9	.	TRBJ2-7	.	CASSLGDEQYF	TGTGCCAGCAGCTTAGGAGACGAGCAGTACTTC
TRBV6-1	.	TRBJ2-4	.	CASSEVQGSERNIQYF	TGTGCCAGCAGTGAAGTTCAGGGCTCGGAAAGGAACATTCAGTACTTC
TRBV7-2	.	TRBJ2-5	.	CASSQGGIETQYF	TGTGCCAGCAGCCAAGGGGGAATCGAGACCCAGTACTTC
TRBV7-2	.	TRBJ2-1	TRBD2	CASSLVTSGGGEQFF	TGTGCCAGCAGCTTAGTCACTAGCGGGGGTGGTGAGCAGTTCTTC
TRBV30	.	TRBJ1-2	TRBD1	CAWDKSGGPTGIGYTF	TGTGCCTGGGACAAATCGGGGGGGCCGACAGGGATCGGCTACACCTTC
TRBV5-6	.	TRBJ2-1	.	CASSLGDNSYNEQFF	TGTGCCAGCAGCTTAGGAGACAACTCCTACAATGAGCAGTTCTTC
TRBV5-1	.	TRBJ2-1	.	CASSLVVGVNEQFF	TGCGCCAGCAGCTTGGTTGTAGGGGTGAATGAGCAGTTCTTC
TRBV28	.	TRBJ1-5	.	CASSFHISQGAFGQPQHF	TGTGCCAGCAGTTTTCATATTAGCCAGGGCGCATTTGGTCAGCCCCAGCATTTT
TRBV5-1	.	TRBJ2-2	.	CASSLGGQNTGELFF	TGCGCCAGCAGCTTGGGAGGTCAGAACACCGGGGAGCTGTTTTTT
TRBV7-3	.	TRBJ2-1	.	CASSLIRTSNHEQFF	TGTGCCAGCAGCTTAATCCGGACTTCCAACCATGAGCAGTTCTTC
TRBV14	.	TRBJ2-7	.	CASSQELEQYF	TGTGCCAGCAGCCAAGAGCTCGAGCAGTACTTC
TRBV7-8	.	TRBJ2-1	TRBD1	CASSLVGQGGYNEQFF	TGTGCCAGCAGCTTAGTGGGACAGGGGGGATACAATGAGCAGTTCTTC
TRBV28	few	TRBJ1-2	TRBD1	CASSRPIGQGDGYTF	TGTGCCAGCAGTCGGCCCATCGGACAGGGAGATGGCTACACCTTC
TRBV5-1	once	TRBJ1-1	.	CASSRARREVNTEAFF	TGCGCCAGCAGTAGGGCCCGGCGGGAGGTTAACACTGAAGCTTTCTTT
TRBV6-6	few	TRBJ1-5	.	CASRTSDQPQHF	TGTGCCAGCAGAACCTCGGATCAGCCCCAGCATTTT
TRBV11-3	.	TRBJ2-2	.	CASSLDAANTGELFF	TGTGCCAGCAGCCTGGACGCAGCGAACACCGGGGAGCTGTTTTTT
TRBV7-2	few	TRBJ2-1	TRBD2	CASTRTSGSEQFF	TGTGCCAGCACCCGGACTAGCGGGTCTGAGCAGTTCTTC
TRBV19	.	TRBJ1-5	.	CASSIIGVGQPQHF	TGTGCCAGTAGTATCATAGGGGTAGGTCAGCCCCAGCATTTT
TRBV29-1	.	TRBJ1-2	TRBD1	CSVDTGDIYGYTF	TGCAGCGTTGATACAGGGGATATCTATGGCTACACCTTC
TRBV28	few	TRBJ1-4	TRBD1	CASSPGTGGLNEKLFF	TGTGCCAGCAGTCCGGGGACAGGGGGCCTTAATGAAAAACTGTTTTTT
TRBV5-1	.	TRBJ1-4	TRBD1	CASSLGDRDNEKLFF	TGCGCCAGCAGCTTGGGGGACAGGGATAATGAAAAACTGTTTTTT
TRBV5-1	.	TRBJ2-7	TRBD1	CASSYDRVSEQYF	TGCGCCAGCAGCTACGACAGGGTCTCCGAGCAGTACTTC
TRBV11-2	.	TRBJ2-7	.	CASSLLGKTYEQYF	TGTGCCAGCAGCTTATTGGGTAAGACCTACGAGCAGTACTTC
TRBV27	.	TRBJ1-6	.	CARGGDGRSPLHF	TGTGCCAGGGGGGGGGACGGGCGATCACCCCTCCACTTT
TRBV27	.	TRBJ1-1	.	CASSFNPLVRGTEAFF	TGTGCCAGCAGTTTCAACCCTTTGGTGAGAGGCACTGAAGCTTTCTTT
TRBV11-2	.	TRBJ1-5	.	CASSPDFGSNQPQHF	TGTGCCAGCAGCCCCGATTTCGGCAGCAATCAGCCCCAGCATTTT
TRBV5-1	.	TRBJ1-1	.	CASSLQWGRGTEAFF	TGCGCCAGCAGCTTGCAGTGGGGCCGGGGCACTGAAGCTTTCTTT
TRBV19	.	TRBJ1-5	TRBD1	CASSMIQGAGQPQHF	TGTGCCAGTAGTATGATCCAGGGGGCAGGACAGCCCCAGCATTTT
TRBV19	.	TRBJ2-7	.	CASSPDRAGEQYF	TGTGCCAGTAGTCCCGACAGGGCGGGGGAGCAGTACTTC
TRBV5-4	.	TRBJ2-1	.	CASSLKSGYNEQFF	TGTGCCAGCAGCTTGAAGTCGGGTTACAATGAGCAGTTCTTC
TRBV2	.	TRBJ1-1	.	CASNFGHLNTEAFF	TGTGCCAGCAACTTTGGACACTTGAACACTGAAGCTTTCTTT
TRBV10-2	.	TRBJ2-7	TRBD2	CASKFSGKDEQYF	TGCGCCAGCAAATTTAGCGGGAAAGACGAGCAGTACTTC
TRBV6-1	.	TRBJ2-7	TRBD2	CASSERGLAVYEQYF	TGTGCCAGCAGTGAAAGAGGACTAGCGGTTTACGAGCAGTACTTC
TRBV14	few	TRBJ2-7	.	CASSQEVLAINEQYF	TGTGCCAGCAGCCAAGAGGTTCTAGCGATCAACGAGCAGTACTTC
TRBV30	once	TRBJ2-5	TRBD2	CAWRVGLAGETQYF	TGTGCCTGGAGGGTAGGGCTAGCGGGAGAGACCCAGTACTTC
TRBV7-2	.	TRBJ2-1	TRBD2	CASSPGLAVTNEQFF	TGTGCCAGCAGCCCCGGACTAGCGGTTACCAATGAGCAGTTCTTC
TRBV5-8	.	TRBJ1-6	TRBD1	CASSMDRGPYNSPLHF	TGTGCCAGCAGTATGGACAGGGGACCCTATAATTCACCCCTCCACTTT
TRBV13	few	TRBJ2-7	.	CASRSRGAGEQYF	TGTGCCAGCAGATCGCGGGGAGCGGGCGAGCAGTACTTC
TRBV5-6	.	TRBJ2-1	TRBD2	CASSFEAGVAYNEQFF	TGTGCCAGCAGCTTCGAAGCGGGAGTCGCGTACAATGAGCAGTTCTTC
TRBV18	.	TRBJ2-2	.	CASSPWGSTGELFF	TGTGCCAGCTCACCTTGGGGATCCACCGGGGAGCTGTTTTTT
TRBV9	.	TRBJ2-7	.	CASSVGGIYEQYF	TGTGCCAGCAGCGTAGGAGGGATCTACGAGCAGTACTTC